One T cell receptor (beta chain) is described in this entry. The V gene's germline CDR1 is LNHNV and CDR2 YYDKDF (reference sequence). This CDR3 contains 21 residues. The V end was cut by 0 bases, the J end by 6 bases, with 32 bases between. These data originate in a study of blood T cell repertoires in COVID-19. Study details: From the United States, Italy and Spain came samples of acute and convalescent COVID-19.

Original handling: From reference gene primer amplification, estimates of nucleated cell counts were derived. TCRdb's table, derived via immunoSEQ multiplex PCR, lists solely in-frame clones and lacks some. That table furnishes V, J and clone size, whereas the DNA furnished D and trimming. The sample records 65,000 to 80,000 clones, around 84% being singletons. Sequencing was performed on peripheral blood. This chain uses TRBV15 with TRBJ1-2; tentative D call: TRBD1 (5 bases). The TCR originated in a human donor in a cohort sampled during active COVID-19. In DNA form, the CDR3 reads TGTGCCACCAGCAGAGATCGGGACGGGAGGGCGATAGGTGAAAGGTGGAATGGCTACACCTTC. This encodes CATSRDRDGRAIGERWNGYTF.